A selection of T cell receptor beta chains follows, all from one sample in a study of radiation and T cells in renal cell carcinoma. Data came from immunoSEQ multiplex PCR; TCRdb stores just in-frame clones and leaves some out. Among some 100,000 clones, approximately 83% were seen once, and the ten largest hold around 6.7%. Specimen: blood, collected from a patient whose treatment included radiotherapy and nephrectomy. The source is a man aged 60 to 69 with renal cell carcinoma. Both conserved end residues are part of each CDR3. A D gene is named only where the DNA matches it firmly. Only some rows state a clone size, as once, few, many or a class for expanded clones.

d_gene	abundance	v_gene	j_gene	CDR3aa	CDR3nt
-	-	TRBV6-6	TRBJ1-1	CASSYSTLNTEAFF	TGTGCCAGCAGTTACTCGACCCTGAACACTGAAGCTTTCTTT
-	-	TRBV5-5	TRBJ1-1	CASSLVWGQGTEAFF	TGTGCCAGCAGCTTGGTTTGGGGGCAGGGAACTGAAGCTTTCTTT
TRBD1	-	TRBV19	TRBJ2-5	CASSTRQGNGETQYF	TGTGCCAGTAGTACCAGACAGGGTAATGGGGAGACCCAGTACTTC
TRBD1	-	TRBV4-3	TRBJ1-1	CASSQDLVGYSLDRVNTEAFF	TGCGCCAGCAGCCAAGATCTTGTGGGATACTCACTCGACAGGGTGAACACTGAAGCTTTCTTT
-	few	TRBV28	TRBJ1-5	CASSFTRARSNQPQHF	TGTGCCAGCAGTTTCACTAGGGCCCGTAGCAATCAGCCCCAGCATTTT
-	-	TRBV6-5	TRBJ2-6	CASGAGANVLTF	TGTGCCAGCGGTGCTGGGGCCAACGTCCTGACTTTC
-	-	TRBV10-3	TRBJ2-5	CAISEGSETQYF	TGTGCCATCAGTGAGGGAAGTGAGACCCAGTACTTC
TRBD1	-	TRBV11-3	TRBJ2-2	CASSSGQGAVGGELFF	TGTGCCAGCAGCTCCGGACAGGGGGCGGTCGGCGGGGAGCTGTTTTTT
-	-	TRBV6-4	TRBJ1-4	CASSRELNEKLFF	TGTGCCAGCAGCCGGGAACTTAATGAAAAACTGTTTTTT
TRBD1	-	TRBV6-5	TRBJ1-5	CASRTGGRNNQPQHF	TGTGCCAGCAGGACAGGGGGCCGGAACAATCAGCCCCAGCATTTT
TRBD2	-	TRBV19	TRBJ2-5	CASSTLAGNQETQYF	TGTGCCAGTAGTACACTAGCGGGAAACCAAGAGACCCAGTACTTC
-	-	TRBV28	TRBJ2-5	CASSLPGQETQYF	TGTGCCAGCAGTTTGCCAGGCCAAGAGACCCAGTACTTC
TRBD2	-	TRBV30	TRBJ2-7	CAWSARSLVGGLSDYEQYF	TGTGCCTGGAGTGCCCGCTCCCTGGTGGGGGGACTATCCGACTACGAGCAGTACTTC
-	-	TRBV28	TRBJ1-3	CASSFPGQTGNTIYF	TGTGCCAGCAGTTTCCCAGGGCAGACTGGAAACACCATATATTTT
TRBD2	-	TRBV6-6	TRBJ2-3	CASSFSGRATDTQYF	TGTGCCAGCAGTTTTAGCGGGAGAGCCACAGATACGCAGTATTTT
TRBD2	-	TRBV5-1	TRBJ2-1	CASSLGTRGGEGNEQFF	TGCGCCAGCAGCTTGGGGACTAGAGGCGGGGAGGGCAATGAGCAGTTCTTC
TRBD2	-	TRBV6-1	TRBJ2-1	CASSPVAGGGNEQFF	TGTGCCAGCAGTCCGGTAGCGGGAGGAGGCAATGAGCAGTTCTTC
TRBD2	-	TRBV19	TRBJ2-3	CASSIKAGGADTQYF	TGTGCCAGTAGTATTAAAGCGGGAGGGGCAGATACGCAGTATTTT
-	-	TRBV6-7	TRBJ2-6	CASSLLRRITNRANVLTF	TGTGCCAGCAGTTTACTCAGGCGTATTACAAATCGGGCCAACGTCCTGACTTTC
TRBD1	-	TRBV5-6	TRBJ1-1	CASSSGQGTTEAFF	TGTGCCAGCAGCTCGGGACAGGGAACCACTGAAGCTTTCTTT
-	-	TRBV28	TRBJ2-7	CASSSGGLGGEQYF	TGTGCCAGCAGTTCCGGGGGACTCGGCGGCGAGCAGTACTTC
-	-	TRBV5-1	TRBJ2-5	CASSLGTGIGKGVFQETQYF	TGCGCCAGCAGCTTGGGAACAGGGATTGGCAAAGGAGTATTTCAAGAGACCCAGTACTTC
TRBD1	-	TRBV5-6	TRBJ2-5	CASNPTGLETQYF	TGTGCCAGCAACCCGACAGGGTTAGAGACCCAGTACTTC
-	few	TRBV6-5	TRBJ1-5	CANAAWAPDHQPQHF	TGTGCCAACGCCGCGTGGGCGCCTGATCATCAGCCCCAGCATTTT
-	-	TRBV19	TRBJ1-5	CASSIGGRGNQPQHF	TGTGCCAGTAGTATAGGGGGCCGGGGGAATCAGCCCCAGCATTTT
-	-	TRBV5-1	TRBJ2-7	CASGEGQHYEQYF	TGCGCCAGCGGGGAAGGACAGCATTACGAGCAGTACTTC
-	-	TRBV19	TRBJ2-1	CASSTLGGSSYNEQFF	TGTGCCAGTAGTACTCTAGGGGGGAGCTCCTACAATGAGCAGTTCTTC
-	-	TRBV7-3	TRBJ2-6	CASSLDSGANVLTF	TGTGCCAGCAGCCTCGACTCTGGGGCCAACGTCCTGACTTTC
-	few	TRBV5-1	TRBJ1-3	CASSPDSGNTIYF	TGCGCCAGCAGCCCAGACTCTGGAAACACCATATATTTT
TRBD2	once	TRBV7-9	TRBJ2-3	CASSLAGGLAGARDTQYF	TGTGCCAGCAGCTTAGCAGGAGGCCTAGCGGGGGCAAGAGATACGCAGTATTTT
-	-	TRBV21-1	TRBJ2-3	CASSYRDYCSQYF	TGTGCCAGCAGCTACCGGGACTACTGCTCGCAGTATTTT
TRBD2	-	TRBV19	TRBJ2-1	CASSMTGRMYNEQFF	TGTGCCAGTAGTATGACCGGGAGGATGTACAATGAGCAGTTCTTC
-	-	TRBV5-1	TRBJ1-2	CASSLEAAANYGYTF	TGCGCCAGCAGCTTGGAGGCCGCTGCTAACTATGGCTACACCTTC
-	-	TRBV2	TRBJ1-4	CASTITGTRYEKLFF	TGTGCCAGCACGATAACAGGGACGCGGTACGAAAAACTGTTTTTT
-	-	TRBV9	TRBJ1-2	CASSVQGQAGYTF	TGTGCCAGCAGCGTCCAGGGCCAGGCTGGCTACACCTTC
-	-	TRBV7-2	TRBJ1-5	CASSLNNQPQHF	TGTGCCAGCAGCCTAAACAATCAGCCCCAGCATTTT
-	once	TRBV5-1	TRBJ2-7	CASSQKQGGYEQYF	TGCGCCAGCAGCCAAAAACAGGGGGGGTACGAGCAGTACTTC
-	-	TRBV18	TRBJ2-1	CASSPSRRDTNNEQFF	TGTGCCAGCTCACCAAGTAGGAGGGACACAAACAATGAGCAGTTCTTC
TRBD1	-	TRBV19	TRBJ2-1	CASSQLPGQPYNEQFF	TGTGCCAGTAGTCAGCTCCCGGGACAGCCGTACAATGAGCAGTTCTTC
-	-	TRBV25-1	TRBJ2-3	CASSGKRQPSTDTQYF	TGTGCCAGCAGTGGCAAGAGACAGCCGAGCACAGATACGCAGTATTTT
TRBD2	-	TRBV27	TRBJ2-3	CASSLAGGTPDTQYF	TGTGCCAGCAGTCTAGCGGGAGGTACACCAGATACGCAGTATTTT
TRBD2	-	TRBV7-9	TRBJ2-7	CASSPEGGRFYEQYF	TGTGCCAGCAGCCCCGAGGGCGGGAGGTTTTACGAGCAGTACTTC
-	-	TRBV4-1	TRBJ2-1	CASSLTLVSSYNEQFF	TGCGCCAGCAGCCTCACACTCGTCAGCTCCTACAATGAGCAGTTCTTC
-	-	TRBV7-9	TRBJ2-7	CASSAGLGEQYF	TGTGCCAGCTCCGCTGGATTGGGCGAGCAGTACTTC
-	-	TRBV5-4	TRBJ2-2	CASSPEIAGELFF	TGTGCCAGCAGCCCCGAAATCGCCGGGGAGCTGTTTTTT
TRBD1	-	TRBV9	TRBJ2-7	CASSVGDRAPEQYF	TGTGCCAGCAGCGTAGGGGACAGGGCTCCCGAGCAGTACTTC
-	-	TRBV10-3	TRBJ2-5	CATGEETQYF	TGTGCCACCGGGGAAGAGACCCAGTACTTC
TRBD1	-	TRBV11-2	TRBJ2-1	CASSLAGGMDEQFF	TGTGCCAGCAGCTTAGCAGGGGGAATGGATGAGCAGTTCTTC
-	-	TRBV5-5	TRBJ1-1	CASSRRTENTEAFF	TGTGCCAGCAGCCGAAGGACAGAGAACACTGAAGCTTTCTTT
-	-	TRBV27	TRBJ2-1	CASSRPTSPNEQFF	TGTGCCAGCAGTCGACCTACTAGTCCCAATGAGCAGTTCTTC
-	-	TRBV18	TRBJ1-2	CASSPTETGGYTF	TGTGCCAGCTCACCGACGGAAACGGGTGGCTACACCTTC